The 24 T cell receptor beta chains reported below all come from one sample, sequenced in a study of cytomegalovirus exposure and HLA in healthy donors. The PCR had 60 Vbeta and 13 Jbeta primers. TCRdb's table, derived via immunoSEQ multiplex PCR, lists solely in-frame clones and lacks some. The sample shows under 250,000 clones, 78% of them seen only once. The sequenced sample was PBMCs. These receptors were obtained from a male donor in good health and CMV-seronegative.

The CDR3 here is CASSLDRGNEQYF. The CDR3 nucleotides are TGTGCCAGCAGCTTAGACAGGGGAAACGAGCAGTACTTC. V gene TRBV7-6 combines with J gene TRBJ2-7, with 7 bases fitting TRBD1. The CDR3 contains 13 residues. J lost 5 bases, V lost 1 base, and 2 bases had no gene match. Germline V gene lookup returns CDR1 SGHVS and CDR2 FNYEAQ.

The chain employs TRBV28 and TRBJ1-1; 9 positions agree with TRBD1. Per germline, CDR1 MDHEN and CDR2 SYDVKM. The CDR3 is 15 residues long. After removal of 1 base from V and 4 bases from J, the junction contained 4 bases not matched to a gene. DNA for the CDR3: TGTGCCAGCAGTTTATCCGGGACAGGGAGCACTGAAGCTTTCTTT. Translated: CASSLSGTGSTEAFF.

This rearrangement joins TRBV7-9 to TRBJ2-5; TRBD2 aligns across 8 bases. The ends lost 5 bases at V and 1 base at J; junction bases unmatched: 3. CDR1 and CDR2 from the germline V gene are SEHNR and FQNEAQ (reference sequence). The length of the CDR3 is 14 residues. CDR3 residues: CASSLTSGQETQYF. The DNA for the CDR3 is TGTGCCAGCAGCCTCACTAGCGGCCAAGAGACCCAGTACTTC.

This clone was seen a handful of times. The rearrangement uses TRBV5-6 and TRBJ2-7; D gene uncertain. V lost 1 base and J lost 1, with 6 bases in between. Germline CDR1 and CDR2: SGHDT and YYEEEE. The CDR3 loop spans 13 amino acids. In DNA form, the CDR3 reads TGTGCCAGCAGCTTGCCTGTGTCCTACGAGCAGTACTTC. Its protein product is CASSLPVSYEQYF.

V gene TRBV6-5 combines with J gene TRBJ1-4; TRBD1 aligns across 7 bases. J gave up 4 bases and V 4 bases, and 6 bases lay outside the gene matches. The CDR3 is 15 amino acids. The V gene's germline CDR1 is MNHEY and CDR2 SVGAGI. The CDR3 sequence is CASSSTGDFNEKLFF. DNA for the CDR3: TGTGCCAGCAGTTCTACAGGGGACTTTAATGAAAAACTGTTTTTT.

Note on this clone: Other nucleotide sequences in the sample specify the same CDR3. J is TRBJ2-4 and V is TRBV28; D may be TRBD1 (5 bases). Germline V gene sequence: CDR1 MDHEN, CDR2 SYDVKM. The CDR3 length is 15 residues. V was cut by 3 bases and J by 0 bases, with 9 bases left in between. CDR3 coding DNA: TGTGCCAGCAGTTTTAGGGGCTCAGCCAAAAACATTCAGTACTTC. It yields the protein CASSFRGSAKNIQYF.

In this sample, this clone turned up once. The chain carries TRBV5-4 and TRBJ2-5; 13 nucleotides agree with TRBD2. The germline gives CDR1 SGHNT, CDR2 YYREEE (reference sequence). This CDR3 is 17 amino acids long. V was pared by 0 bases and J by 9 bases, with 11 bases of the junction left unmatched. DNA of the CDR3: TGTGCCAGCAGCTTGGGGGGGACTAGCGGGATCTGGGGAGCCCAGTACTTC. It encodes CASSLGGTSGIWGAQYF.

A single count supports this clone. The CDR3 region has the DNA TGTGCCAGCTCACCTGTAGAGGAGACCCAGTACTTC. Translating gives CASSPVEETQYF. This rearrangement joins TRBV18 to TRBJ2-5; D uncertain. Per the germline V gene, CDR1 is KGHSH and CDR2 is LQKENI. Trimming removed 3 bases from V and 5 bases from J, with 7 bases in between. The CDR3 spans 12 residues.

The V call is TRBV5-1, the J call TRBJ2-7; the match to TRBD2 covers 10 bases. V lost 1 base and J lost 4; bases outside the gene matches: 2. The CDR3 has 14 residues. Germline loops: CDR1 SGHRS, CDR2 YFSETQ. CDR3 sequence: CASSLRTSGYEQYF. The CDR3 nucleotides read TGCGCCAGCAGCTTGAGGACTAGCGGATACGAGCAGTACTTC.

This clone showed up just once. This chain's CDR3 is CASSRLADYEQYF. The CDR3 coding sequence is TGTGCCAGCAGCCGACTAGCGGACTACGAGCAGTACTTC. The rearrangement uses TRBV4-2 and TRBJ2-7; 9 bases are shared with TRBD2. The CDR3 contains 13 residues. V dropped 4 bases and J dropped 3; count of bases not matched to a gene: 1. Germline-derived CDR1 and CDR2 are LGHNA and YNFKEQ.

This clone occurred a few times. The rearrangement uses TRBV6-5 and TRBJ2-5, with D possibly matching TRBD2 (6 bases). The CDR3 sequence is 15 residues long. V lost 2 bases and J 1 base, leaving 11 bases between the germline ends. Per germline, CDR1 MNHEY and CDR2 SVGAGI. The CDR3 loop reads CASSYGGTRQETQYF. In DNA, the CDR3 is TGTGCCAGCAGTTACGGGGGGACCCGCCAAGAGACCCAGTACTTC.

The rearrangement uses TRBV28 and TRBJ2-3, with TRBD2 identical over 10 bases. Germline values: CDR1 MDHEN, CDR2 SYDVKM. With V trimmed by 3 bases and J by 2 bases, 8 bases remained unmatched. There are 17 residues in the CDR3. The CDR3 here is CASSFGGLADNTDTQYF. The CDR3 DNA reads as TGTGCCAGCAGTTTTGGAGGACTAGCGGATAACACAGATACGCAGTATTTT.

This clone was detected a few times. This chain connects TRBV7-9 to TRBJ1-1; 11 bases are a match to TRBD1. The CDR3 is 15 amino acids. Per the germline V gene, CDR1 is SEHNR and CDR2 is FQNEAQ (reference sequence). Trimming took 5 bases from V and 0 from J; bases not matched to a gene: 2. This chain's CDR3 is CASSPGQGVNTEAFF. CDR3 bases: TGTGCCAGCAGCCCGGGACAGGGGGTGAACACTGAAGCTTTCTTT.

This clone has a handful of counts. This chain's CDR3 is CASSAVSGGQPQHF. The CDR3 DNA is TGTGCCAGCAGCGCTGTGTCGGGGGGTCAGCCCCAGCATTTT. The chain carries TRBV28 and TRBJ1-5, with a tentative D call TRBD1 (5 bases). This CDR3 is built from 14 residues. The V end was cut by 6 bases, the J end by 6 bases, with 15 bases between. The V gene's germline CDR1 is MDHEN and CDR2 SYDVKM.

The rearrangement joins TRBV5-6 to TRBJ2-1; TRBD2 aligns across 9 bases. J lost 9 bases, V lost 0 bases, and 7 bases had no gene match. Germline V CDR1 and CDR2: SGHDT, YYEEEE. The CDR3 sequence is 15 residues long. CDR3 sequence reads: CASSLAGGRASEQFF. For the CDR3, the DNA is TGTGCCAGCAGCTTGGCCGGCGGGAGGGCTAGTGAGCAGTTCTTC.

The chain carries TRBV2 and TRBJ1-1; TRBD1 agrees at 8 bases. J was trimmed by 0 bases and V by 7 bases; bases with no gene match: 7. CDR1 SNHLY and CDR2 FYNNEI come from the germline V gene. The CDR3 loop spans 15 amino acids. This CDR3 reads CASTPQGVMNTEAFF. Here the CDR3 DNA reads TGTGCCAGCACCCCACAGGGGGTCATGAACACTGAAGCTTTCTTT.

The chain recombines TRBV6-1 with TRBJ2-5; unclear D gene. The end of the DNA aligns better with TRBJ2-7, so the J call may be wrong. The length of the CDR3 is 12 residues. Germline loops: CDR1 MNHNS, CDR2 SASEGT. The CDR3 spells CASSEASYEQYF. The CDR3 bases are TGTGCCAGCAGTGAAGCTTCGTACGAGCAGTACTTC.

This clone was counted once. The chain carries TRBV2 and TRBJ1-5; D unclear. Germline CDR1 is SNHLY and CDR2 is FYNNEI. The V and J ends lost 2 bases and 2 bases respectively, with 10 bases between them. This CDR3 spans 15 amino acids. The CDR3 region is CASSENGQGNQPQHF. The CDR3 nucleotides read TGTGCCAGCAGTGAAAACGGTCAGGGCAATCAGCCCCAGCATTTT.

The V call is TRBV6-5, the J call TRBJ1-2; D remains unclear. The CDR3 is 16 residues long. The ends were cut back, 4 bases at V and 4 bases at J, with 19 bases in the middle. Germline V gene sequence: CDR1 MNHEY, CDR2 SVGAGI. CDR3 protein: CASSSDRLDLGYGYTF. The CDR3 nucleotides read TGTGCCAGCAGTTCCGACCGACTCGACTTAGGCTATGGCTACACCTTC.

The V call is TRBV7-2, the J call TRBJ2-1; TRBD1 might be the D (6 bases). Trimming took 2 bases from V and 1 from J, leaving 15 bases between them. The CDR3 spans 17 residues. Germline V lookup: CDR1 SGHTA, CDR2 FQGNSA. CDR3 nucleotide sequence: TGTGCCAGCAGCTTAACAGGGTCGTTGTTGTCCTACAATGAGCAGTTCTTC. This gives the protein CASSLTGSLLSYNEQFF.

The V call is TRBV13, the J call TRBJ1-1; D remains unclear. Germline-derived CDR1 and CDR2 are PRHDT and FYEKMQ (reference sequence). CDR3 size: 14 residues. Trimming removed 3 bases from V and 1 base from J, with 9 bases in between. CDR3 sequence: CASSLITGNTEAFF. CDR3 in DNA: TGTGCCAGCAGCTTGATTACGGGGAACACTGAAGCTTTCTTT.

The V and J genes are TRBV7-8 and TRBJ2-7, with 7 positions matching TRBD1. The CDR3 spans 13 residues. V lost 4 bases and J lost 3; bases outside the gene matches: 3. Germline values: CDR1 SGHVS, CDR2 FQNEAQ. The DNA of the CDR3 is TGTGCCAGCAGCTCTGGGACAGTCTACGAGCAGTACTTC. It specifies CASSSGTVYEQYF.

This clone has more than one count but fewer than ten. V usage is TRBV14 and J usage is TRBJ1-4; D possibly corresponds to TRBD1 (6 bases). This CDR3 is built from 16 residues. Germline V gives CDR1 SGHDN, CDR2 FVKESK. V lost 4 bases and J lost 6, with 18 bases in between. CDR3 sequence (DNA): TGTGCCAGCAGCCCCTGGACGGAGGGGGGGGATGAAAAACTGTTTTTT. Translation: CASSPWTEGGDEKLFF.

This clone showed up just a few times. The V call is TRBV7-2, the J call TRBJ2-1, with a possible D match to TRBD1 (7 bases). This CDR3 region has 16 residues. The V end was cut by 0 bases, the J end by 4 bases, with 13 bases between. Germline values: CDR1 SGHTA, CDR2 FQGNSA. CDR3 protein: CASSLAVTGTYNEQFF. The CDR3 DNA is TGTGCCAGCAGCTTAGCGGTGACAGGGACTTACAATGAGCAGTTCTTC.